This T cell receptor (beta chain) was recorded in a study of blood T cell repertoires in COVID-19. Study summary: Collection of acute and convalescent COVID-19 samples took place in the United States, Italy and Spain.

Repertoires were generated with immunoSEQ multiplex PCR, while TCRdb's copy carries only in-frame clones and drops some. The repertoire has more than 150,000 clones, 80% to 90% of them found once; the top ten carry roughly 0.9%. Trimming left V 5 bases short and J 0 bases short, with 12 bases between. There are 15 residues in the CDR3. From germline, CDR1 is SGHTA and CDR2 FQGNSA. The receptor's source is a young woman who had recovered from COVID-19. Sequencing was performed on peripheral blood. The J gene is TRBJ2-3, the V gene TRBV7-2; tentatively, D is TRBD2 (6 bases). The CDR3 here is CASSLIAVSTDTQYF. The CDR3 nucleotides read TGTGCCAGCAGCCTTATAGCGGTGAGCACAGATACGCAGTATTTT. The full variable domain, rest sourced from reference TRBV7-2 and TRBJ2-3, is GAGVSQSPSNKVTEKGKDVELRCDPISGHTALYWYRQSLGQGLEFLIYFQGNSAPDKSGLPSDRFSAERTGGSVSTLTIQRTQQEDSAVYLCASSLIAVSTDTQYFGPGTRLTVL.